A single sample is the source of the 30 T cell receptor beta chains below, sequenced in a study of chemoradiotherapy in HPV16-positive cancers. Method: immunoSEQ multiplex PCR; TCRdb's copy keeps in-frame clones and lacks some. The data contain about 21,000 clones, around 87% of them singletons. The sample was blood, taken from a patient who underwent chemoradiotherapy. Receptors were obtained from a human donor with HPV-associated anogenital cancer.

The V call is TRBV6-4, the J call TRBJ2-3; D remains ambiguous. V was clipped by 4 bases and J by 4 bases, with 9 bases between them. The CDR3 is 13 amino acids. In germline, CDR1 is MRHNA, CDR2 SNTAGT. The CDR3 bases are TGTGCCAGCAGTGTAGACGCGGCAGATACGCAGTATTTT. Residues: CASSVDAADTQYF.

This chain links TRBV28 with TRBJ1-5; D gene uncertain. CDR3 length: 13 amino acids. The V end was cut by 5 bases, the J end by 1 base, with 6 bases between. Per germline, CDR1 MDHEN and CDR2 SYDVKM. CDR3 in amino acids: CASSPDSNQPQHF. DNA of the CDR3: TGTGCCAGCAGTCCCGACAGCAATCAGCCCCAGCATTTT.

This clone was seen a single time. The chain joins TRBV4-1 to TRBJ2-5; 7 positions match TRBD2. Per the germline V gene, CDR1 is MGHRA and CDR2 is YSYEKL. Trimming cost V 3 bases and J 3 bases; bases outside gene matches: 4. The CDR3 is 14 amino acids. The CDR3 is CASSQGLAEETQYF. CDR3 DNA: TGCGCCAGCAGCCAGGGGCTAGCGGAAGAGACCCAGTACTTC.

The chain couples TRBV14 to TRBJ2-7, with 9 positions matching TRBD2. The V gene end was trimmed by 1 base and the J gene end by 7 bases; junction bases not matched to a gene: 8. Germline values: CDR1 SGHDN, CDR2 FVKESK. CDR3 length: 15 amino acids. The CDR3 nucleotides are TGTGCCAGCAGCCAAGGGATAGCGGGAGTGTGGGAGCAGTACTTC. It is translated as CASSQGIAGVWEQYF.

The chain couples TRBV5-1 to TRBJ2-3; 10 bases are shared with TRBD2. The CDR3 has 16 residues. From germline, CDR1 is SGHRS and CDR2 YFSETQ. Trimming took 0 bases from V and 0 from J; bases not matched to a gene: 1. CDR3 protein: CASSLALAGSTDTQYF. The CDR3 DNA follows: TGCGCCAGCAGCTTGGCACTAGCGGGGAGCACAGATACGCAGTATTTT.

This clone was recorded only once. This chain links TRBV9 with TRBJ1-1; no reliable D call. Germline V gives CDR1 SGDLS, CDR2 YYNGEE. Trimming took 4 bases from V and 8 from J, leaving 15 bases between them. CDR3 length: 13 residues. The CDR3 region has the DNA TGTGCCAGCAGCCCCCGAGGGAGGTTCGAAGCTTTCTTT. This gives the protein CASSPRGRFEAFF.

For this clone: The germline gene is not matched at one end of the junction; a read error may be the cause. This sample also contains other DNA sequences that code for the same CDR3. This chain connects TRBV4-1 to TRBJ2-2; D possibly corresponds to TRBD1 (5 bases). Looked up from germline, CDR1 is MGHRA and CDR2 is YSYEKL. CDR3 length: 13 residues. The CDR3 DNA is TGCGCCAGTAGCCAAGACAGAACCGGGGAGCTGTTTTTT. Residues: CASSQDRTGELFF.

The chain is built from TRBV9 and TRBJ2-2; 11 bases match TRBD1. Unmatched junction bases numbered 10, after V lost 3 bases and J lost 0 bases. This CDR3 region has 19 residues. Germline-derived CDR1 and CDR2 are SGDLS and YYNGEE. The CDR3, as DNA: TGTGCCAGCAGCGCCAATGTCCCGGGACAGGGGGCGAACACCGGGGAGCTGTTTTTT. Protein: CASSANVPGQGANTGELFF.

This sequence joins TRBV6-5 and TRBJ1-2; D gene unclear. Trimming removed 5 bases from V and 6 bases from J, with 10 bases in between. There are 12 residues in the CDR3. From germline, CDR1 is MNHEY and CDR2 SVGAGI. This chain's CDR3 is CASSTGSHGYTF. For the CDR3, the DNA is TGTGCCAGCAGTACCGGCTCACATGGCTACACCTTC.

This chain links TRBV6-1 with TRBJ1-5; D call uncertain. The V gene lost 1 base and the J gene lost 4 bases, with 5 bases spanning the gap. From germline, CDR1 is MNHNS and CDR2 SASEGT. CDR3 length: 13 amino acids. The CDR3 reads CASSEGNNQPQHF. The CDR3, as DNA: TGTGCCAGCAGTGAAGGTAATAATCAGCCCCAGCATTTT.

The chain recombines TRBV5-4 with TRBJ2-7, with D possibly matching TRBD1 (6 bases). The CDR3 loop spans 15 amino acids. V was shortened by 5 bases and J by 5 bases, with 20 bases between the two germline ends. Per the germline V gene, CDR1 is SGHNT and CDR2 is YYREEE (reference sequence). CDR3 amino acids: CASSRKGKGGDEQYF. CDR3 nucleotides: TGTGCCAGCAGTCGAAAGGGTAAAGGGGGAGACGAGCAGTACTTC.

This clone occurred once. The V and J genes are TRBV19 and TRBJ1-2; 8 nucleotides agree with TRBD1. The CDR3 has 16 residues. Germline CDR1 and CDR2: LNHDA and SQIVND (reference sequence). The ends lost 4 bases at V and 7 bases at J; junction bases unmatched: 14. In DNA form, the CDR3 reads TGTGCCAGTAGTACCGGGACAGGCGAAGCCACCTCTGGCTACACCTTC. Amino acid sequence: CASSTGTGEATSGYTF.

This clone was found a few times. V and J are TRBV5-6 and TRBJ2-1, with 12 bases lining up with TRBD2. V was pared by 4 bases and J by 4 bases, with 3 bases of the junction left unmatched. The CDR3 sequence is 15 residues long. Germline V gene lookup returns CDR1 SGHDT and CDR2 YYEEEE. The CDR3 region is CASSPTSGGYNEQFF. The CDR3 nucleotides are TGTGCCAGCAGCCCAACTAGCGGGGGGTACAATGAGCAGTTCTTC.

With respect to this clone: One end of the junction varies from germline; a read error may be responsible. The genes are TRBV5-4 and TRBJ2-7; D possibly corresponds to TRBD1 (5 bases). The germline V gene has CDR1 SGHNT and CDR2 YYREEE (reference sequence). CDR3 length: 15 amino acids. In DNA form, the CDR3 reads TGCGCCAGCAGCCAAGATGTTAGGGGCACCTACGAGCAGTACTTC. This codes for CASSQDVRGTYEQYF.

The chain combines TRBV4-3 with TRBJ2-3, with 14 bases identical to TRBD2. Germline V gene lookup returns CDR1 LGHNA and CDR2 YSLEER. V trimming: 1 base; J trimming: 3 bases; junction bases outside the gene matches: 3. The CDR3 extends over 17 amino acids. This CDR3 is CASSQGLAGGSTDTQYF. CDR3 sequence (DNA): TGCGCCAGCAGCCAAGGACTAGCGGGAGGGAGTACAGATACGCAGTATTTT.

The V call is TRBV30, the J call TRBJ1-6, with 8 bases identical to TRBD1. Germline CDR1 is GTSNPN and CDR2 is SVGIG (reference sequence). The CDR3 runs 16 residues. The V gene end was trimmed by 3 bases and the J gene end by 0 bases; junction bases not matched to a gene: 4. CDR3 amino acids: CAWRTGGSSYNSPLHF. The CDR3 nucleotides are TGTGCCTGGAGAACAGGGGGAAGCTCCTATAATTCACCCCTCCACTTT.

This chain connects TRBV28 to TRBJ2-5; D is perhaps TRBD2 (6 bases). V shed 4 bases and J shed 7 bases, with 19 bases lying between them. The CDR3 is 15 amino acids. Germline CDR1 and CDR2: MDHEN and SYDVKM. CDR3 amino acids: CASSSALVRGGTQYF. The CDR3 DNA is TGTGCCAGCAGTTCAGCACTAGTTCGGGGAGGGACCCAGTACTTC. The full variable domain, completed using reference TRBV28 and TRBJ2-5, is DVKVTQSSRYLVKRTGEKVFLECVQDMDHENMFWYRQDPGLGLRLIYFSYDVKMKEKGDIPEGYSVSREKKERFSLILESASTNQTSMYLCASSSALVRGGTQYFGPGTRLLVL.

The V gene is TRBV29-1, the J gene TRBJ2-7; no reliable D call. The CDR3 totals 12 residues. V shed 4 bases and J shed 2 bases, with 9 bases lying between them. Germline CDR1 is SQVTM and CDR2 is ANQGSEA. CDR3 DNA: TGCAGCGTTGTGCACTCCACCTACGAGCAGTACTTC. This codes for CSVVHSTYEQYF.

This chain uses TRBV10-3 with TRBJ1-5; 8 bases are a match to TRBD1. Germline CDR1 is ENHRY and CDR2 is SYGVKD. CDR3 length: 13 amino acids. After removal of 5 bases from V and 6 bases from J, the junction contained 3 bases not matched to a gene. In DNA, the CDR3 is TGTGCCATCAGTCGGGACAGGTCTCAGCCCCAGCATTTT. This translates into CAISRDRSQPQHF.

The V and J genes are TRBV5-1 and TRBJ2-4; tentatively, D is TRBD1 (5 bases). CDR1 is SGHRS, CDR2 YFSETQ, per germline. The germline V and J ends were trimmed by 0 bases and 3 bases, with 7 bases remaining between them. The CDR3 has 14 amino acids. For the CDR3, the DNA is TGCGCCAGCAGCTTGGACAGGAACAAAAACATTCAGTACTTC. This translates into CASSLDRNKNIQYF.

The V and J genes are TRBV7-2 and TRBJ1-4; possible D gene TRBD1, 5 bases. CDR1 is SGHTA and CDR2 is FQGNSA in the germline V gene. V shed 1 base and J shed 8 bases, with 17 bases lying between them. CDR3 length equals 16 residues. The CDR3 coding sequence is TGTGCCAGCAGCTTAGAGTTTGCGGTCGGGGGGGAAAAACTGTTTTTT. This codes for CASSLEFAVGGEKLFF.

The chain couples TRBV4-3 to TRBJ2-3, with TRBD1 matching over 10 bases. J was trimmed by 3 bases and V by 0 bases; bases with no gene match: 6. CDR1 is LGHNA, CDR2 YSLEER, per germline. CDR3 length: 17 amino acids. In DNA form, the CDR3 reads TGCGCCAGCAGCCAAGATGCGCGGGACAGGGGTACAGATACGCAGTATTTT. As protein: CASSQDARDRGTDTQYF.

The gene calls are TRBV4-1 and TRBJ2-3, with D uncertain. V was pared by 1 base and J by 6 bases, with 11 bases between. CDR1 MGHRA and CDR2 YSYEKL come from the germline V gene. The CDR3 covers 14 residues. The CDR3 sequence is CASSQVAVVDTQYF. The CDR3 nucleotides are TGCGCCAGCAGCCAAGTAGCTGTTGTTGATACGCAGTATTTT.

The J gene is TRBJ2-7, the V gene TRBV14; no clear D gene. V lost 4 bases, J lost 6 bases, and 13 bases lay in between. The CDR3 covers 13 residues. Looked up from germline, CDR1 is SGHDN and CDR2 is FVKESK. The CDR3 here is CASSRMPVGEQYF. Written as DNA, the CDR3 is TGTGCCAGCAGCCGTATGCCCGTTGGCGAGCAGTACTTC.

The CDR3 protein is CSVGMENIQYF. CDR3 in DNA: TGCAGCGTTGGGATGGAAAACATTCAGTACTTC. The rearrangement uses TRBV29-1 and TRBJ2-4; D ambiguous. The V gene's germline CDR1 is SQVTM and CDR2 ANQGSEA. V was trimmed by 4 bases and J by 5 bases, leaving 6 bases between them. The CDR3 contains 11 residues. The full variable domain, in which reference TRBV29-1 and TRBJ2-4 provide the parts outside the CDR3, is SAVISQKPSRDICQRGTSLTIQCQVDSQVTMMFWYRQQPGQSLTLIATANQGSEATYESGFVIDKFPISRPNLTFSTLTVSNMSPEDSSIYLCSVGMENIQYFGAGTRLSVL.

The CDR3 is CASSSLTENYGYTF. CDR3 nucleotide sequence: TGTGCCAGCAGCTCACTTACAGAAAACTATGGCTACACCTTC. The chain uses TRBV7-9 and TRBJ1-2; no clear D gene. The CDR3 spans 14 residues. The V and J ends lost 4 bases and 2 bases respectively, with 11 bases between them. Germline loops: CDR1 SEHNR, CDR2 FQNEAQ (reference sequence).

V gene TRBV15 combines with J gene TRBJ1-5, with TRBD1 as a possible D gene (5 bases). The CDR3 totals 16 residues. Deletions cut 0 bases from V and 1 base from J, with 10 bases between. Looked up from germline, CDR1 is LNHNV and CDR2 is YYDKDF (reference sequence). CDR3 residues: CATSRDRHRSNQPQHF. The DNA for the CDR3 is TGTGCCACCAGCAGAGATAGGCACAGGAGCAATCAGCCCCAGCATTTT.

The V call is TRBV7-2, the J call TRBJ2-3; no definite D call. V dropped 5 bases and J dropped 6 bases, with 15 bases sitting between them. The CDR3 loop spans 14 amino acids. Germline lookup yields CDR1 SGHTA and CDR2 FQGNSA. CDR3 amino acids: CASSPEWNTDTQYF. CDR3 bases: TGTGCCAGCAGCCCGGAATGGAACACGGATACGCAGTATTTT.

The V gene is TRBV21-1, the J gene TRBJ1-2; the D call TRBD1 from the table was never checked on the DNA. TRBV21-1 is a known pseudogene. The CDR3 totals 16 residues. CDR3 bases: TGTGCCAGCAGCTCAAAAGGGGCGGCGCAGACAGGAGGCTACACCTTC. It specifies CASSSKGAAQTGGYTF.

The chain recombines TRBV6-5 with TRBJ2-7; 8 positions agree with TRBD1. V lost 6 bases and J lost 7; bases outside the gene matches: 8. The CDR3 runs 13 residues. Germline V lookup: CDR1 MNHEY, CDR2 SVGAGI. The CDR3 nucleotides read TGTGCCAGCAGCCGGGGACAGGCGGGTGAGCAGTACTTC. Translating it yields CASSRGQAGEQYF.